This TCR beta chain was identified in a study of T cell repertoires in cytomegalovirus infection. For the study at large: Alongside well-studied HLA-B-restricted CMV epitopes, recently identified HLA-C-restricted CMV epitopes were also used. A matching HLA type, together with CMV infection, was signaled by public TCR beta signatures.

Each CDR3 protein is one row after TCRdb ran MiXCR on the reads. Among 640,000 or so distinct CDR3 sequences listed, around 31% were seen once. Note on this clonotype: Its matching antigen is unknown.

Unmatched junction bases numbered 4, after V lost 7 bases and J lost 2 bases. CDR3 length equals 14 residues. Germline V gene data show CDR1 as MNHNY and CDR2 as SVGAGI (reference sequence). The study, taken as a whole, reports: The ex vivo response was dominated by HLA-C-restricted CMV-specific TCR beta clonotypes.

This chain joins TRBV6-6 and TRBJ2-2, with TRBD2 matching 7 bases. Sequencing was performed on cultured PBMCs, taken from culture after CMV antigen stimulation. The TCR sequence derives from a human donor in good health (CMV status not recorded). Some clones in this sample may be carry-over from other donors' samples. CDR3 in DNA: TGTGCCAGCAAAGCGGGGCGTAACACCGGGGAGCTGTTTTTT. Residues: CASKAGRNTGELFF.